Following are 14 T cell receptor beta chains from one sample sequenced in a study of CD4 T cell repertoires in COVID-19. The memory T cells were sequenced right after ex vivo isolation, without culture. Repertoires were generated with immunoSEQ multiplex PCR, while TCRdb's copy carries only in-frame clones and drops some. The table includes 23,000 or so clones, about nine tenths detected once. The material was central memory CD4+ T cells from blood, obtained before the COVID-19 pandemic. The receptor source for this set is a human donor who had COVID-19.

This sequence joins TRBV6-1 and TRBJ1-1, with D unresolved. Germline V lookup: CDR1 MNHNS, CDR2 SASEGT. Between the trimmed V and J ends, which lost 0 bases and 5 bases, there was a span of 7 bases. This CDR3 contains 13 residues. The CDR3 nucleotides read TGTGCCAGCAGTGAAGCCAGGAGGACTGAAGCTTTCTTT. This translates into CASSEARRTEAFF.

The chain carries TRBV5-1 and TRBJ2-5, with D maybe TRBD2 (7 bases). CDR3 size: 17 residues. Looked up from germline, CDR1 is SGHRS and CDR2 is YFSETQ. Trimming stripped 2 bases from V and 1 base from J, with 18 bases between. The CDR3 nucleotides are TGCGCCAGCAGCTTCCGGGGGGCAGGCAACCTCCAAGAGACCCAGTACTTC. Its translation is CASSFRGAGNLQETQYF.

The chain is built from TRBV11-2 and TRBJ2-7; 8 bases agree with TRBD1. Germline CDR1 reads SGHAT; CDR2 reads FQNNGV. This CDR3 contains 15 residues. V lost 3 bases, J lost 2 bases, and 6 bases stayed unmatched. This chain's CDR3 is CASSFIQGGTYEQYF. CDR3 DNA: TGTGCCAGCAGCTTTATACAGGGGGGCACCTACGAGCAGTACTTC. The entire variable domain, with the rest obtained from reference TRBV11-2 and TRBJ2-7, is as follows: EAGVAQSPRYKIIEKRQSVAFWCNPISGHATLYWYQQILGQGPKLLIQFQNNGVVDDSQLPKDRFSAERLKGVDSTLKIQPAKLEDSAVYLCASSFIQGGTYEQYFGPGTRLTVT.

The chain recombines TRBV20-1 with TRBJ2-3, with D uncertain. V lost 5 bases to trimming and J lost 6 bases, with 9 bases between them. Germline loops: CDR1 DFQATT, CDR2 SNEGSKA (reference sequence). CDR3 length equals 11 residues. The CDR3 loop is CSAASRDTQYF. CDR3 DNA sequence: TGCAGTGCTGCCTCGAGGGATACGCAGTATTTT.

The CDR3 coding sequence is TGTGCCAGCAGCCGGGAGGCCGGCACAGATACGCAGTATTTT. It is translated as CASSREAGTDTQYF. This chain connects TRBV7-6 to TRBJ2-3, with 7 bases aligning to TRBD2. CDR1 and CDR2 (germline): SGHVS, FNYEAQ. V gave up 5 bases and J gave up 1 base; unmatched junction bases: 3. There are 14 residues in the CDR3.

The chain combines TRBV19 with TRBJ1-4; TRBD1 matches at 7 bases. V shed 4 bases and J 0 bases; nucleotides not matched to a gene: 8. CDR1 and CDR2 from the germline V gene are LNHDA and SQIVND (reference sequence). The CDR3 has 17 residues. The CDR3 loop reads CASSKRTGYATNEKLFF. As DNA, the CDR3 is TGTGCCAGTAGTAAAAGGACAGGCTATGCAACTAATGAAAAACTGTTTTTT.

The chain combines TRBV29-1 with TRBJ2-7; 7 nucleotides match TRBD1. This CDR3 is 12 amino acids long. Germline V lookup: CDR1 SQVTM, CDR2 ANQGSEA. With V trimmed by 6 bases and J by 2 bases, 4 bases remained unmatched. The CDR3 nucleotides read TGCAGCGTGCTCGGACAGGCCTACGAGCAGTACTTC. Amino acids: CSVLGQAYEQYF.

J is TRBJ1-1 and V is TRBV19; D perhaps matches TRBD1 (5 bases). Between the trimmed V and J ends, which lost 4 bases and 1 base, there was a span of 19 bases. Germline lookup yields CDR1 LNHDA and CDR2 SQIVND (reference sequence). The CDR3 has 17 residues. The CDR3 nucleotides read TGTGCCAGTAGTACCAGGGCAGGCGCCTCATCGAACACTGAAGCTTTCTTT. Translation gives CASSTRAGASSNTEAFF.

CDR3 sequence (DNA): TGTGCCAGCAGCTTGCAAGGGGTATATGGAAACACCATATATTTT. This encodes CASSLQGVYGNTIYF. The chain links TRBV5-4 to TRBJ1-3, with D possibly TRBD1 on 5 matching bases. Per the germline V gene, CDR1 is SGHNT and CDR2 is YYREEE (reference sequence). The CDR3 extends over 15 amino acids. Trimming shortened V by 1 base and J by 3 bases, and 11 bases separated the two germline ends.

The chain couples TRBV11-2 to TRBJ2-7, with 8 bases identical to TRBD2. CDR1 is SGHAT and CDR2 is FQNNGV in the germline V gene. V was pared by 0 bases and J by 4 bases, with 8 bases of the junction left unmatched. The CDR3 is 16 amino acids. CDR3 in amino acids: CASSLDRAGAGYEQYF. CDR3 DNA sequence: TGTGCCAGCAGCTTAGATCGAGCGGGAGCTGGATACGAGCAGTACTTC.

The chain uses TRBV28 and TRBJ1-1; D is perhaps TRBD1 (5 bases). This CDR3 comprises 14 residues. Germline V CDR1 and CDR2: MDHEN, SYDVKM. V was trimmed by 6 bases and J by 0 bases, leaving 11 bases between them. This CDR3 reads CASSLPGMNTEAFF. DNA of the CDR3: TGTGCCAGCAGCTTACCAGGGATGAACACTGAAGCTTTCTTT.

This rearrangement joins TRBV18 to TRBJ1-1; a possible D gene is TRBD1 (5 bases). CDR3 length: 12 residues. Trimming took 6 bases from V and 3 from J, leaving 8 bases between them. Germline V lookup: CDR1 KGHSH, CDR2 LQKENI. In nucleotides, the CDR3 is TGTGCCAGCTCCACGGGGGACACTGAAGCTTTCTTT. This sequence encodes CASSTGDTEAFF. Drawing the rest from reference TRBV18 and TRBJ1-1, the complete variable domain is NAGVMQNPRHLVRRRGQEARLRCSPMKGHSHVYWYRQLPEEGLKFMVYLQKENIIDESGMPKERFSAEFPKEGPSILRIQQVVRGDSAAYFCASSTGDTEAFFGQGTRLTVV.

The chain is built from TRBV6-1 and TRBJ1-4; TRBD1 matches at 7 bases. This CDR3 comprises 15 residues. V lost 5 bases and J lost 0; bases outside the gene matches: 3. The germline V gene has CDR1 MNHNS and CDR2 SASEGT. CDR3 sequence: CASSLTGATNEKLFF. The CDR3 coding sequence is TGTGCCAGCAGTCTCACAGGGGCAACTAATGAAAAACTGTTTTTT.

The CDR3 DNA reads TGTGCCAGCAGTCCGGGACAGGCCATTGGTAGTGAGCAGTTCTTC. Translation: CASSPGQAIGSEQFF. The genes are TRBV27 and TRBJ2-1; 8 nucleotides agree with TRBD1. Germline V gene lookup returns CDR1 MNHEY and CDR2 SMNVEV (reference sequence). CDR3 length equals 15 residues. With 5 bases clipped from V and 9 bases from J, the junction kept 12 bases outside the gene matches.